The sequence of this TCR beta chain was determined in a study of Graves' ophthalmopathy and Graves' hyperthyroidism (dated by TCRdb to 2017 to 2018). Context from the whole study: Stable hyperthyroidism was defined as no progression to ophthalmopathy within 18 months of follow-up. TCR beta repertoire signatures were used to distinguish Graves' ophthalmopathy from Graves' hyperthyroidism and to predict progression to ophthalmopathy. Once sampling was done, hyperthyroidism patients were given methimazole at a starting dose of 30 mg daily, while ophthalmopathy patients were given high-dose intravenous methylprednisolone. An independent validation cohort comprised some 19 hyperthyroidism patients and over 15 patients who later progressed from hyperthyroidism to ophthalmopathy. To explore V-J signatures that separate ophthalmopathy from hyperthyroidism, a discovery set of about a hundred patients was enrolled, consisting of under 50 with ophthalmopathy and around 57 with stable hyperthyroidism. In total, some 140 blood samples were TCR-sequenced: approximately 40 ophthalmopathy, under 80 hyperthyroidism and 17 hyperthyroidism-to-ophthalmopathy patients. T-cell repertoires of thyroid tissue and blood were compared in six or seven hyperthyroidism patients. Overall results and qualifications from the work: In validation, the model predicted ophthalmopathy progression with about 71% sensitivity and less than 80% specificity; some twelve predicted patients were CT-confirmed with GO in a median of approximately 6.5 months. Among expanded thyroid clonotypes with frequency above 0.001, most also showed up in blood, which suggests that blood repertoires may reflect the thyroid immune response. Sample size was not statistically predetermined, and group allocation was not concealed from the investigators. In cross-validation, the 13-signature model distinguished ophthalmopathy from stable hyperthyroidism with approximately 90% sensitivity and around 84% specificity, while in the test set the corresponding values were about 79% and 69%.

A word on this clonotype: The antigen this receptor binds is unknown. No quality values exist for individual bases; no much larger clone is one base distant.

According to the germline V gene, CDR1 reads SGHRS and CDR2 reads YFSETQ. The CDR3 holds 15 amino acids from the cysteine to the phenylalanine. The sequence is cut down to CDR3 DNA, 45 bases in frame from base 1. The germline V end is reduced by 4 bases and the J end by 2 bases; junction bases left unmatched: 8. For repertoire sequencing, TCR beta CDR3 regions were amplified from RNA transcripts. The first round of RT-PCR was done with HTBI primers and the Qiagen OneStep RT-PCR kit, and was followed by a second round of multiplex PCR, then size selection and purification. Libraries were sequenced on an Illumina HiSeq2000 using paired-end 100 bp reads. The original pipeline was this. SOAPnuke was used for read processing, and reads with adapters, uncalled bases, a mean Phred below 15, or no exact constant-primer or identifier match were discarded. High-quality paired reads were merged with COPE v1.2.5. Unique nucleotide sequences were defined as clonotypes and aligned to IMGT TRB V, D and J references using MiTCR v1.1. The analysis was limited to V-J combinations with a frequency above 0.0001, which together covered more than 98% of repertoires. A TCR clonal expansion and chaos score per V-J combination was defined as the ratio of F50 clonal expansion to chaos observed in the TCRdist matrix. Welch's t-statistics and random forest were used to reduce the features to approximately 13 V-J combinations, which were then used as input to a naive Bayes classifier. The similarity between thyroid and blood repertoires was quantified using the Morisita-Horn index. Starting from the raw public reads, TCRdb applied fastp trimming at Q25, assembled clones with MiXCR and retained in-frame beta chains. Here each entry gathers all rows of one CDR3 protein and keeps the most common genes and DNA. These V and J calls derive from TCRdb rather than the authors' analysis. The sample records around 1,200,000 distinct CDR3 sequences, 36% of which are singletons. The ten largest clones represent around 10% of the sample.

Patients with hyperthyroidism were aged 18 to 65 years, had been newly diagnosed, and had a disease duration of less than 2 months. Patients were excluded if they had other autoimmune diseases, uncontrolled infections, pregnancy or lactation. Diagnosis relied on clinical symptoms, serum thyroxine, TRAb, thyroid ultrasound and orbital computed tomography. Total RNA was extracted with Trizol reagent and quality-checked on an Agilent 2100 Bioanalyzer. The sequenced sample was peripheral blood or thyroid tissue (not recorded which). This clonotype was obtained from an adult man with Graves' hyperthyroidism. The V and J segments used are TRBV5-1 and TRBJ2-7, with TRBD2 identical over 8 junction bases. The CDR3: CASSAGASGPYEQYF. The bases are TGCGCCAGCAGCGCTGGGGCTAGCGGGCCCTACGAGCAGTACTTC.